The rows below give T cell receptor beta chains drawn from one sample of a study of shared clonotypes between healthy human individuals. Profiled with immunoSEQ multiplex PCR; TCRdb holds only in-frame clones, not every one. This table holds some 650,000 clones, almost 97% found once. The sample taken for sequencing was naive CD4+ T cells sorted from blood. The receptors shown here come from a woman aged 25 to 45 in good health. Both conserved end residues are part of each CDR3. The order of the fields is D gene, clone size, J gene, V gene, CDR3 DNA, CDR3 protein. D genes are given only for firm matches. Size tells how often a clone was seen (once, few, many) or the class of an expanded clone, and some rows leave it out.

TRBD1,NA,TRBJ1-1,TRBV29-1,TGCAGCGTTCAGGGGGCGGAGAACACTGAAGCTTTCTTT,CSVQGAENTEAFF
TRBD2,NA,TRBJ2-3,TRBV11-2,TGTGCCAGCGGGACTAGCGGCACAGATACGCAGTATTTT,CASGTSGTDTQYF
NA,NA,TRBJ2-7,TRBV11-1,TGTGCCAGCAGCTTAGGGGAGGTGAAGGAGCAGTACTTC,CASSLGEVKEQYF
NA,NA,TRBJ2-7,TRBV28,TGTGCCAGCCGACAGGTCTCCTACGAGCAGTACTTC,CASRQVSYEQYF
NA,NA,TRBJ1-1,TRBV6-1,TGTGCCAGCAGTTCCGTCGAAAGTGGGCGCACTGAAGCTTTCTTT,CASSSVESGRTEAFF
NA,once,TRBJ1-2,TRBV10-3,TGTGCCATCAGTGAGGCAGGCACCTATGGCTACACCTTC,CAISEAGTYGYTF
NA,NA,TRBJ2-3,TRBV5-1,TGCGCCAGCAGCATCTCTCACAGGGTAGTCACAGATACGCAGTATTTT,CASSISHRVVTDTQYF
NA,NA,TRBJ2-5,TRBV5-1,TGCGCCAGCAGCCCGTTTGGCAACCAAGAGACCCAGTACTTC,CASSPFGNQETQYF
TRBD1,NA,TRBJ2-5,TRBV6-1,TGTGCCAGCAGTGACCAAGCCTTGGACAGGGGGCGGAAAGAGACCCAGTACTTC,CASSDQALDRGRKETQYF
NA,NA,TRBJ2-7,TRBV19,TGTGCCAGTAGTATAGATAGGGGTTACGAGCAGTACTTC,CASSIDRGYEQYF
NA,NA,TRBJ2-2,TRBV6-5,TGTGCCAGCAGAAAGGACCCTGGACCGGGGGAGCTGTTTTTT,CASRKDPGPGELFF
NA,NA,TRBJ2-2,TRBV19,TGTGCCAGTACCGAGGGGGGACTGGCCTTGCGGTACACCGGGGAGCTGTTTTTT,CASTEGGLALRYTGELFF
TRBD2,NA,TRBJ2-7,TRBV7-2,TGTGCCAGCAGCTACGGCAATACCGGGACTAGCGGGATTAACTACGAGCAGTACTTC,CASSYGNTGTSGINYEQYF
NA,NA,TRBJ2-3,TRBV7-8,TGTGCCAGCAGCTTAGCTTTTCCAGATACGCAGTATTTT,CASSLAFPDTQYF
NA,NA,TRBJ2-3,TRBV27,TGTGCCAGCAGTTTCCCGAGCACAGATACGCAGTATTTT,CASSFPSTDTQYF
NA,NA,TRBJ1-1,TRBV10-1,TGCGCCAGCAGTGGGGAGGCAGGGCGGGACGTCGCTGAAGCTTTCTTT,CASSGEAGRDVAEAFF
NA,NA,TRBJ2-3,TRBV7-2,TGTGCCAGCAGCTTAGCTGGGTCGGGCACAGATACGCAGTATTTT,CASSLAGSGTDTQYF
TRBD2,NA,TRBJ2-3,TRBV9,TGTGCCTCTGCGTGGGGGAGGGATCAAGATACGCAGTATTTT,CASAWGRDQDTQYF
TRBD2,NA,TRBJ2-3,TRBV5-1,TGCGCCAGCAGCATAGCGGGGGGCACAGATACGCAGTATTTT,CASSIAGGTDTQYF
NA,NA,TRBJ1-4,TRBV30,TGTGCCTGGAGTAGGGGCCCTAATGAAAAACTGTTTTTT,CAWSRGPNEKLFF
TRBD2,NA,TRBJ2-7,TRBV2,TGTGCCACCCAATACCGGACTAGTAGTTCCGAGCAGTACTTC,CATQYRTSSSEQYF
TRBD1,NA,TRBJ2-2,TRBV7-9,TGTGCCAGCAGTCGACAGGGGATAGACACCGGGGAGCTGTTTTTT,CASSRQGIDTGELFF
NA,NA,TRBJ1-5,TRBV28,TGTGCCAGCAGGACGACAGACCTTAGCAATCAGCCCCAGCATTTT,CASRTTDLSNQPQHF
NA,NA,TRBJ1-5,TRBV28,TGTGCCAGCAGTACCCCCCGAACACCTCATCAGCCCCAGCATTTT,CASSTPRTPHQPQHF
TRBD1,NA,TRBJ2-7,TRBV30,TGTGCCTGGAGGCGGACCGGGACAGTTCTCTACGAGCAGTACTTC,CAWRRTGTVLYEQYF
TRBD1,NA,TRBJ2-7,TRBV27,TGTGCCAGCAGTTTAAGTAGGACAGGGAATTACGAGCAGTACTTC,CASSLSRTGNYEQYF
NA,NA,TRBJ2-2,TRBV25-1,TGTGCCAGCCTGGATGAGAAGAACACCGGGGAGCTGTTTTTT,CASLDEKNTGELFF
NA,NA,TRBJ2-6,TRBV10-3,TGTGCCACCTACCTAGGTGCCGGGGCCAACGTCCTGACTTTC,CATYLGAGANVLTF
NA,NA,TRBJ2-2,TRBV7-9,TGTGCCAGCAGCCATTCTGGGACACCGAACACCGGGGAGCTGTTTTTT,CASSHSGTPNTGELFF
NA,NA,TRBJ2-5,TRBV7-9,TGTGCCAGCAGCTTATCGGTGTTGCCTACCGAGACCCAGTACTTC,CASSLSVLPTETQYF
NA,NA,TRBJ1-2,TRBV4-1,TGCGCCAGCAGCCAGCTACAACGGACGGGAGACTACACCTTC,CASSQLQRTGDYTF
TRBD1,once,TRBJ1-6,TRBV30,TGTGCCTGGAGTGTGGAGGGGGACAGGAGTGTCTATAATTCACCCCTCCACTTT,CAWSVEGDRSVYNSPLHF
NA,once,TRBJ2-4,TRBV5-4,TGTGCCAGCAGCTGGGCAGGGAATGACATTCAGTACTTC,CASSWAGNDIQYF
NA,NA,TRBJ1-1,TRBV6-1,TGTGCCAGCAGTGAGGAACCACAGGGATACACTGAAGCTTTCTTT,CASSEEPQGYTEAFF
NA,NA,TRBJ2-7,TRBV28,TGTGCCAGCATCCAGGGGTCCTCCTACGAGCAGTACTTC,CASIQGSSYEQYF
NA,few,TRBJ2-5,TRBV21-1,TGTGCCAGCAGCAAACTACAGGGGGCAGTGACCCAGTACTTC,CASSKLQGAVTQYF
NA,NA,TRBJ1-4,TRBV7-9,TGTGCCAGCAGGTCCACGGGAGGTGAAAAACTGTTTTTT,CASRSTGGEKLFF
NA,NA,TRBJ2-2,TRBV2,TGTGCCAGCAGTGATGTTAGCACCGGGGAGCTGTTTTTT,CASSDVSTGELFF
NA,once,TRBJ2-4,TRBV4-1,TGCGCCAGCAGCCAAAATAGAGAACTAGCCAAAAACATTCAGTACTTC,CASSQNRELAKNIQYF
TRBD1,NA,TRBJ2-2,TRBV25-1,TGTGCCAGCAGGGGACAGGGGGAGAACACCGGGGAGCTGTTTTTT,CASRGQGENTGELFF
NA,NA,TRBJ2-7,TRBV5-1,TGCGCCAGCAGCTTGGAGGTAGGGGCCTACGAGCAGTACTTC,CASSLEVGAYEQYF
TRBD1,NA,TRBJ2-5,TRBV18,TGTGCCAGCTCACCACGGCAGGGGGCAGAGGAGACCCAGTACTTC,CASSPRQGAEETQYF
TRBD1,NA,TRBJ1-5,TRBV7-8,TGTGCCAGCAGCTTGGAGAGATCCCGGGACAGGATAGTTAGCAATCAGCCCCAGCATTTT,CASSLERSRDRIVSNQPQHF
NA,NA,TRBJ1-3,TRBV7-2,TGTGCCAGCAGCCCTTGGCAAGGTCCTGGAAACACCATATATTTT,CASSPWQGPGNTIYF
NA,once,TRBJ2-7,TRBV2,TGTGCCAGCAGCGAGACGTATATCCAGTACTTC,CASSETYIQYF
NA,once,TRBJ2-7,TRBV5-6,TGTGCCAGCAGCTTGGCAGGGGGGAGAAGCTACGAGCAGTACTTC,CASSLAGGRSYEQYF